The 5 T cell receptor beta chains presented below share a single source sample, sequenced in a study of T cell repertoires in cytomegalovirus infection. MiXCR was run by TCRdb on the reads, yielding one entry per CDR3 protein. The sample yields 740,000 or so distinct CDR3 sequences, 35% seen once. Sequenced sample: PBMCs. The receptors were sampled from a human donor in good health (CMV status not recorded). Some clones in this sample may be carry-over from other donors' samples.

This clonotype was seen only a few times. The J gene is TRBJ2-7, the V gene TRBV7-6, with TRBD2 matching over 13 bases. Germline CDR1 SGHVS, CDR2 FNYEAQ. The CDR3 runs to 17 residues. The trim removed 5 bases at V and 2 bases at J, leaving 9 bases unmatched. This chain's CDR3 is CASSRGTSGTGPYEQYF. CDR3 sequence (DNA): TGTGCCAGCAGCCGAGGGACTAGCGGGACCGGGCCCTACGAGCAGTACTTC.

The V gene is TRBV29-1, the J gene TRBJ2-7, with unresolved D. This CDR3 region has 14 residues. V shed 5 bases and J shed 2 bases, with 16 bases lying between them. Germline lookup yields CDR1 SQVTM and CDR2 ANQGSEA. CDR3 DNA sequence: TGCAGCGTTTTAACCACGGATTCCACCTACGAGCAGTACTTC. It codes for CSVLTTDSTYEQYF.

At least ten counts were recorded for this clonotype. V usage is TRBV6-6 and J usage is TRBJ2-3; D is undetermined. Deletions cut 7 bases from V and 1 base from J, with 6 bases between. The CDR3 totals 12 residues. Per germline, CDR1 MNHNY and CDR2 SVGAGI (reference sequence). The CDR3 region has the DNA TGTGCCAGCAAAGGGCGCACAGATACGCAGTATTTT. This sequence encodes CASKGRTDTQYF.

In this sample, this clonotype turned up a few times. The chain links TRBV4-1 to TRBJ2-7; D is unclear. Trimming stripped 0 bases from V and 3 bases from J, with 9 bases between. Germline V lookup: CDR1 MGHRA, CDR2 YSYEKL. The CDR3 covers 14 residues. The CDR3 bases are TGCGCCAGCAGCCAAGAGGCCGATATCTACGAGCAGTACTTC. Amino acids: CASSQEADIYEQYF.

The chain combines TRBV20-1 with TRBJ2-2; 12 nucleotides line up with TRBD2. Germline CDR1 is DFQATT and CDR2 is SNEGSKA (reference sequence). This CDR3 spans 18 amino acids. The J segment lost 1 base and the V segment lost 0 bases, leaving 6 bases of the junction unmatched. The CDR3 bases are TGCAGTGCTAGAGATCTGGCTAGCGGGGGGGGGAACACCGGGGAGCTGTTTTTT. Its protein product is CSARDLASGGGNTGELFF.